These 16 T cell receptor beta chains share one sample of origin, sequenced in a study of T cells after yellow fever vaccination. TCRdb used MiXCR to reprocess the 5' RACE reads, holding one entry per CDR3 protein. Of a few hundred thousand distinct CDR3 sequences in the sample, less than 9% were seen once. The input for sequencing was CD4+ T cells sorted from PBMCs, taken 15 days after the yellow fever booster vaccination. The receptors were gathered from a man between 25 and 39 years old who received the YFV17D yellow fever vaccine.

This clonotype showed up many times. The chain employs TRBV5-1 and TRBJ2-7; 10 bases line up with TRBD1. V dropped 4 bases and J dropped 4; count of bases not matched to a gene: 8. This CDR3 is built from 15 residues. Germline values: CDR1 SGHRS, CDR2 YFSETQ. The CDR3 reads CASSPGGTGVYEQYF. DNA of the CDR3: TGCGCCAGCAGCCCGGGTGGGACAGGGGTGTACGAGCAGTACTTC.

This chain connects TRBV20-1 to TRBJ2-7; D remains ambiguous. Germline assignment: CDR1 DFQATT and CDR2 SNEGSKA (reference sequence). The V end lost 3 bases, the J end lost 4 bases, and 4 bases lay between the germline ends. This CDR3 has 10 residues. In nucleotides, the CDR3 is TGCAGTGCTAGTGCATACGAGCAGTACTTC. Translated, it gives CSASAYEQYF.

This clonotype turned up a few times. The genes are TRBV7-2 and TRBJ2-3; D remains ambiguous. This CDR3 comprises 13 residues. The ends were cut back, 6 bases at V and 7 bases at J, with 14 bases in the middle. In germline, CDR1 is SGHTA, CDR2 FQGNSA. CDR3 bases: TGTGCCAGCAGTGCTCTCAGAGCGAATACGCAGTATTTT. Translation gives CASSALRANTQYF.

The V call is TRBV6-1, the J call TRBJ2-7, with a possible D match to TRBD1 (6 bases). CDR1 MNHNS and CDR2 SASEGT come from the germline V gene. The CDR3 extends over 13 amino acids. V was shortened by 9 bases and J by 8 bases, with 20 bases between the two germline ends. CDR3 protein: CARWTEGQSQQYF. DNA of the CDR3: TGTGCCAGGTGGACAGAAGGGCAATCGCAGCAGTACTTC.

The rearrangement uses TRBV28 and TRBJ1-1; no clear D gene. Germline loops: CDR1 MDHEN, CDR2 SYDVKM. There are 13 residues in the CDR3. The ends were cut back, 7 bases at V and 4 bases at J, with 13 bases in the middle. The CDR3 region has the DNA TGTGCCAGCACCGGGATCTGGGGCACTGAAGCTTTCTTT. It encodes CASTGIWGTEAFF.

This clonotype was observed a few times. The chain has TRBV5-5 and TRBJ2-5; D ambiguous. V shed 0 bases and J shed 2 bases, with 11 bases lying between them. The CDR3 extends over 15 amino acids. Germline V lookup: CDR1 SGHKS, CDR2 YYEKEE (reference sequence). The CDR3 nucleotides read TGTGCCAGCAGCTTGGTGGGAAGAAAACAAGAGACCCAGTACTTC. Translating gives CASSLVGRKQETQYF.

This sequence joins TRBV4-3 and TRBJ1-4; D remains ambiguous. Looked up from germline, CDR1 is LGHNA and CDR2 is YSLEER. Trimming took off 5 bases at V and 6 bases at J, with 13 bases between the two ends. The CDR3 consists of 14 residues. The CDR3 DNA reads TGCGCCAGCAGCAACGAGCCAGCAGATGAAAAACTGTTTTTT. Its translation is CASSNEPADEKLFF.

This clonotype appeared many times. The V call is TRBV20-1, the J call TRBJ2-7; maybe TRBD2 (6 bases). V lost 0 bases to trimming and J lost 0 bases, with 15 bases between them. Looked up from germline, CDR1 is DFQATT and CDR2 is SNEGSKA (reference sequence). The CDR3 extends over 16 amino acids. The CDR3 reads CSARDSRDFYSYEQYF. CDR3 sequence (DNA): TGCAGTGCTAGAGATTCCCGGGACTTCTACTCCTACGAGCAGTACTTC.

This clonotype has at least ten counts. This chain connects TRBV5-1 to TRBJ2-7, with 8 bases aligning to TRBD2. Trimming at V came to 4 bases and at J to 3 bases, leaving 9 bases not matched to a gene. Germline CDR1 and CDR2: SGHRS and YFSETQ. This CDR3 comprises 15 residues. CDR3 protein: CASSNGRGNVYEQYF. Here the CDR3 DNA reads TGCGCCAGCAGCAACGGGAGGGGAAACGTCTACGAGCAGTACTTC.

CDR3 sequence reads: CSASFRRGNHEQFF. CDR3 sequence (DNA): TGCAGTGCTAGTTTCCGTCGCGGTAACCATGAGCAGTTCTTC. V usage is TRBV20-1 and J usage is TRBJ2-1, with D uncertain. Germline V gene sequence: CDR1 DFQATT, CDR2 SNEGSKA (reference sequence). This CDR3 spans 14 amino acids. V lost 3 bases to trimming and J lost 8 bases, with 17 bases between them.

This clonotype was observed at least ten times. The chain combines TRBV4-3 with TRBJ2-1; 9 nucleotides line up with TRBD1. This CDR3 contains 16 residues. CDR1 is LGHNA, CDR2 YSLEER, per germline. J lost 9 bases, V lost 0 bases, and 9 bases had no gene match. This chain's CDR3 is CASSQERTGGRGEQFF. CDR3 in DNA: TGCGCCAGCAGCCAAGAGAGAACAGGGGGCCGGGGTGAGCAGTTCTTC.

This clonotype came up a few times. The V gene is TRBV7-9, the J gene TRBJ2-5; 7 bases agree with TRBD1. This CDR3 has 15 residues. V dropped 5 bases and J dropped 5; count of bases not matched to a gene: 11. The V gene's germline CDR1 is SEHNR and CDR2 FQNEAQ (reference sequence). CDR3 residues: CASSTTGQAIETQYF. Here the CDR3 DNA reads TGTGCCAGCAGCACCACAGGACAGGCAATTGAGACCCAGTACTTC.

In this sample, this clonotype turned up a few times. CDR3 DNA sequence: TGTGCCAGCAGGGCGACGGATAGCGAGATCTACAATGAGCAGTTCTTC. It is translated as CASRATDSEIYNEQFF. The V gene is TRBV2, the J gene TRBJ2-1, with TRBD2 as a possible D gene (5 bases). CDR3 size: 16 residues. Trimming stripped 6 bases from V and 3 bases from J, with 18 bases between. Germline CDR1 is SNHLY and CDR2 is FYNNEI.

This clonotype was picked up many times. V usage is TRBV29-1 and J usage is TRBJ2-4; D may be TRBD2 (6 bases). CDR3 length: 13 residues. The V end lost 7 bases, the J end lost 2 bases, and 12 bases lay between the germline ends. CDR1 is SQVTM, CDR2 ANQGSEA, per germline. The CDR3 sequence is CSGFGGTKNIQYF. As DNA, the CDR3 is TGCAGCGGGTTTGGGGGGACCAAAAACATTCAGTACTTC.

This clonotype was found many times. V is TRBV6-4 and J is TRBJ1-1, with D possibly matching TRBD1 (6 bases). Trimming stripped 4 bases from V and 1 base from J, with 7 bases between. Germline-derived CDR1 and CDR2 are MRHNA and SNTAGT. The length of the CDR3 is 13 residues. CDR3 sequence: CASSVTGNTEAFF. The CDR3 DNA is TGTGCCAGCAGTGTGACAGGGAACACTGAAGCTTTCTTT.

The table lists this clonotype with many counts. The V and J genes are TRBV5-1 and TRBJ2-3; maybe TRBD2 (6 bases). Germline CDR1 reads SGHRS; CDR2 reads YFSETQ. Trimming left V 0 bases short and J 6 bases short, with 8 bases between. The CDR3 covers 13 residues. This chain's CDR3 is CASSLGEADTQYF. CDR3 nucleotide sequence: TGCGCCAGCAGCTTGGGGGAGGCGGATACGCAGTATTTT.